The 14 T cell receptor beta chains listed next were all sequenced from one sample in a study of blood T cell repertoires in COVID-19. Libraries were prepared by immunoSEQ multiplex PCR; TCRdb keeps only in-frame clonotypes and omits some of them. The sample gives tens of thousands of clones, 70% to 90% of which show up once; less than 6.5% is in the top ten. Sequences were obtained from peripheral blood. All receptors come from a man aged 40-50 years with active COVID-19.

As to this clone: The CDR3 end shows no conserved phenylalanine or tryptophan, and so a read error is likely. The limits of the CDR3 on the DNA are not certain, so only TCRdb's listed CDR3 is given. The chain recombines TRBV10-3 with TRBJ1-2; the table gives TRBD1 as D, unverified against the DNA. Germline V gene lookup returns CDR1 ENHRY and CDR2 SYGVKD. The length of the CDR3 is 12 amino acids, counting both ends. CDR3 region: CAISDPVQGEFI.

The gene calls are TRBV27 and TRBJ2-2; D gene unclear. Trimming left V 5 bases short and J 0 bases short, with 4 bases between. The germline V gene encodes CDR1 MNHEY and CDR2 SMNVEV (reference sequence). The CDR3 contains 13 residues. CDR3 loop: CASSPSNTGELFF. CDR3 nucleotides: TGTGCCAGCAGTCCCTCGAACACCGGGGAGCTGTTTTTT.

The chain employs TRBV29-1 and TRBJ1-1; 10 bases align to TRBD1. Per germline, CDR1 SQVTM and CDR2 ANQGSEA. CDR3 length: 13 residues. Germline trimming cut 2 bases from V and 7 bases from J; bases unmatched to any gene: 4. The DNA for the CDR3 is TGCAGCGTTGAAAGGGACAGGGGAGATGAAGCTTTCTTT. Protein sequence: CSVERDRGDEAFF. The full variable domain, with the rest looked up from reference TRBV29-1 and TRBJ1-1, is SAVISQKPSRDICQRGTSLTIQCQVDSQVTMMFWYRQQPGQSLTLIATANQGSEATYESGFVIDKFPISRPNLTFSTLTVSNMSPEDSSIYLCSVERDRGDEAFFGQGTRLTVV.

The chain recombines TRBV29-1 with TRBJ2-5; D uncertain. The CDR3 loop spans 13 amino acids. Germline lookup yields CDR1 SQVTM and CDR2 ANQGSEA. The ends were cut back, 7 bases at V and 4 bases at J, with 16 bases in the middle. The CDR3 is CSAAPKVRETQYF. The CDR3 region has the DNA TGCAGCGCGGCCCCAAAAGTGAGAGAGACCCAGTACTTC.

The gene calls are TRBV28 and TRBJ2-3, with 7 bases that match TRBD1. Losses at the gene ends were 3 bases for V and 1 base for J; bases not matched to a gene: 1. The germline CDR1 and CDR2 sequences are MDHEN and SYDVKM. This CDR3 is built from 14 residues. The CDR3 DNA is TGTGCCAGCAGTTTGCAGGGGGGCACAGATACGCAGTATTTT. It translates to CASSLQGGTDTQYF.

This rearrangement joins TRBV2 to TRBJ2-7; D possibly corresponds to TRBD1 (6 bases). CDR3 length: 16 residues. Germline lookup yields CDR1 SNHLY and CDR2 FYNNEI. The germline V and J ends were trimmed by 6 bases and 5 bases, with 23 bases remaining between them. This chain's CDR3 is CASSSTTGSLWDEQYF. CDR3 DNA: TGTGCCAGCAGCTCCACCACAGGGTCCCTTTGGGACGAGCAGTACTTC.

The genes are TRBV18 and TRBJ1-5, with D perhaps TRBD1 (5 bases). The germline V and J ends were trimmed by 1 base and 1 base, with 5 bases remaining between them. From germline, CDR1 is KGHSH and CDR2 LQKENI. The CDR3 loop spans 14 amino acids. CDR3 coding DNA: TGTGCCAGCTCACCACAGGGGAGCAATCAGCCCCAGCATTTT. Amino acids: CASSPQGSNQPQHF. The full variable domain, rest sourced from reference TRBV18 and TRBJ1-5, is NAGVMQNPRHLVRRRGQEARLRCSPMKGHSHVYWYRQLPEEGLKFMVYLQKENIIDESGMPKERFSAEFPKEGPSILRIQQVVRGDSAAYFCASSPQGSNQPQHFGDGTRLSIL.

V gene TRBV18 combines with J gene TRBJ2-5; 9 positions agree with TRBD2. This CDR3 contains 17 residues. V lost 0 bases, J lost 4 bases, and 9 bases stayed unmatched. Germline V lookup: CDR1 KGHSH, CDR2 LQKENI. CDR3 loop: CASSPPRAGGFTETQYF. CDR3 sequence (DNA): TGTGCCAGCTCACCACCCCGAGCGGGAGGATTCACAGAGACCCAGTACTTC. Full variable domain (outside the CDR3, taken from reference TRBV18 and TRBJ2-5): NAGVMQNPRHLVRRRGQEARLRCSPMKGHSHVYWYRQLPEEGLKFMVYLQKENIIDESGMPKERFSAEFPKEGPSILRIQQVVRGDSAAYFCASSPPRAGGFTETQYFGPGTRLLVL.

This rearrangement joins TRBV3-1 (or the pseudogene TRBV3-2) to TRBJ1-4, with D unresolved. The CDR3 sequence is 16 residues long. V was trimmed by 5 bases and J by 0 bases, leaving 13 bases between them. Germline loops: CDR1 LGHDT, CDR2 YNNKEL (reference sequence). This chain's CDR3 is CASSSNGVATNEKLFF. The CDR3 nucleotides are TGTGCCAGCAGCTCAAACGGGGTAGCAACTAATGAAAAACTGTTTTTT.

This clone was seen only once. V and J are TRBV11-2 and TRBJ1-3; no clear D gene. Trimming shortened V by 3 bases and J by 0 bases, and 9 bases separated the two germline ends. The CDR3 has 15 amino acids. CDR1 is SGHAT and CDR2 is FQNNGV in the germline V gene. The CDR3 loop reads CASSFSRSSGNTIYF. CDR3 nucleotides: TGTGCCAGCAGCTTTAGCCGTAGCTCTGGAAACACCATATATTTT.

CDR3 protein: CASSFRQVTQYF. CDR3 DNA sequence: TGTGCCAGCAGTTTCCGACAGGTTACGCAGTATTTT. The rearrangement uses TRBV6-2 or TRBV6-3 and TRBJ2-3; TRBD1 is a possible D gene (6 bases). Germline V gene lookup returns CDR1 MNHEY and CDR2 SVGEGT. The CDR3 loop spans 12 amino acids. V dropped 4 bases and J dropped 8 bases, with 10 bases sitting between them.

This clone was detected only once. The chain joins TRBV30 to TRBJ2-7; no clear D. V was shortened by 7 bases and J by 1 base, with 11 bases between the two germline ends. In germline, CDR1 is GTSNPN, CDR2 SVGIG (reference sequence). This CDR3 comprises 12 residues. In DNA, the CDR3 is TGTGCCTCCCTGACATATTCCTACGAGCAGTACTTC. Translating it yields CASLTYSYEQYF. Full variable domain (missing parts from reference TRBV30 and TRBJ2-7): SQTIHQWPATLVQPVGSPLSLECTVEGTSNPNLYWYRQAAGRGLQLLFYSVGIGQISSEVPQNLSASRPQDRQFILSSKKLLLSDSGFYLCASLTYSYEQYFGPGTRLTVT.

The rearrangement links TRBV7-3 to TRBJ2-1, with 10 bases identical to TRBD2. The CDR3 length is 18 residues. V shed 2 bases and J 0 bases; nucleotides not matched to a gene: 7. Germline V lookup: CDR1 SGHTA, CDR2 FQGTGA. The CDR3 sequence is CASSLFSRTSGSYNEQFF. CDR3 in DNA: TGTGCCAGCAGCTTATTTAGCCGGACTAGCGGCTCCTACAATGAGCAGTTCTTC.

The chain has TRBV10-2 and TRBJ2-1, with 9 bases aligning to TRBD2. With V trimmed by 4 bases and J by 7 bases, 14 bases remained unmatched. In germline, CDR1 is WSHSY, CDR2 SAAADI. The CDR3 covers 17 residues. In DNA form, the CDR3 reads TGCGCCAGCAGTGCTTCCGGGACTAGCCGAAGGTGGAATGAGCAGTTCTTC. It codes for CASSASGTSRRWNEQFF.